A selection of T cell receptor beta chains follows, all from one sample in a study of OX40 agonist ivuxolimab in advanced cancers. Data came from immunoSEQ multiplex PCR; TCRdb stores just in-frame clones and leaves some out. Here the sample spans roughly 24,000 clones, 79% being singletons. This sample comprised CD4+ or CD8+ T cells sorted from blood, obtained in a trial of the OX40 agonist ivuxolimab. The receptors here all came from an adult with an advanced solid tumor such as melanoma, head and neck, liver or kidney cancer. The CDR3 runs from the conserved cysteine through the conserved F or W. D genes are given only for firm matches. Only some rows state a clone size, as once, few, many or a class for expanded clones.

v_gene	d_gene	abundance	j_gene	CDR3aa	CDR3nt
TRBV27	TRBD1	.	TRBJ2-7	CASGFGQGYEQYF	TGTGCCAGCGGGTTTGGACAGGGTTACGAGCAGTACTTC
TRBV4-2	.	.	TRBJ1-2	CASSIPGENYGYTF	TGTGCCAGCAGCATTCCCGGGGAGAACTATGGCTACACCTTC
TRBV15	.	.	TRBJ2-3	CATSRAPLGDTQYF	TGTGCCACCAGCAGAGCGCCCCTAGGGGATACGCAGTATTTT
TRBV14	TRBD2	.	TRBJ2-7	CASSQDWATSGSSYEQYF	TGTGCCAGCAGCCAAGATTGGGCGACTAGCGGGAGTTCCTACGAGCAGTACTTC
TRBV5-8	.	.	TRBJ1-1	CASSLALNTEAFF	TGTGCCAGCAGCTTAGCTCTGAACACTGAAGCTTTCTTT
TRBV9	TRBD1	.	TRBJ2-4	CASPGTDPLLAKNIQYF	TGTGCCAGCCCCGGGACAGATCCCCTCCTAGCCAAAAACATTCAGTACTTC
TRBV29-1	.	.	TRBJ1-1	CSVQVGEAFF	TGCAGCGTTCAAGTGGGTGAAGCTTTCTTT
TRBV27	.	.	TRBJ2-5	CASSFIRAPQETQYF	TGTGCCAGCAGTTTTATCAGGGCCCCCCAAGAGACCCAGTACTTC
TRBV27	TRBD1	.	TRBJ1-1	CASSIYRGLGTEAFF	TGTGCCAGCAGTATCTACAGGGGGCTAGGCACTGAAGCTTTCTTT
TRBV27	.	few	TRBJ2-7	CASSLGYEQYF	TGTGCCAGCAGTTTGGGGTACGAGCAGTACTTC
TRBV5-6	.	.	TRBJ2-7	CASSPDVGDEQYF	TGTGCCAGCAGCCCGGACGTGGGGGACGAGCAGTACTTC
TRBV27	TRBD2	once	TRBJ2-5	CASQTSGVAETQYF	TGTGCCAGCCAGACTAGCGGGGTTGCGGAGACCCAGTACTTC
TRBV28	.	.	TRBJ2-7	CATSEGGGLEQYF	TGTGCCACCTCGGAGGGGGGCGGGCTAGAGCAGTACTTC
TRBV6-5	.	few	TRBJ1-2	CASSYGQGYTF	TGTGCCAGCAGTTACGGACAGGGCTACACCTTC
TRBV10-3	TRBD1	.	TRBJ2-7	CAINWAGQGANEQYF	TGTGCCATCAATTGGGCGGGACAGGGGGCGAACGAGCAGTACTTC
TRBV7-8	.	.	TRBJ2-7	CASSLAIGREQYF	TGTGCCAGCAGCTTAGCAATCGGCCGCGAGCAGTACTTC
TRBV5-1	.	many	TRBJ2-5	CASSLIQAQETQYF	TGCGCCAGCAGCTTAATACAGGCTCAAGAGACCCAGTACTTC
TRBV6-6	.	.	TRBJ2-7	CASSYDGQNTYEQYF	TGTGCCAGCAGTTACGACGGTCAGAACACCTACGAGCAGTACTTC
TRBV6-5	TRBD2	.	TRBJ2-7	CASSYSPSGYEQYF	TGTGCCAGCAGTTACTCGCCTAGCGGCTACGAGCAGTACTTC
TRBV9	.	.	TRBJ2-3	CASSVEGDRQYF	TGTGCCAGCAGCGTAGAGGGGGATAGGCAGTATTTT
TRBV7-2	TRBD2	.	TRBJ2-7	CASSEGLGAYEQYF	TGTGCCAGCAGCGAGGGACTAGGAGCCTACGAGCAGTACTTC
TRBV28	.	.	TRBJ1-5	CASSWGQPQHF	TGTGCCAGCAGTTGGGGGCAGCCCCAGCATTTT
TRBV6-1	.	.	TRBJ2-2	CASSRETGELFF	TGTGCCAGCAGCCGCGAAACCGGGGAGCTGTTTTTT
TRBV28	.	.	TRBJ2-7	CASSSHVKAHEQYF	TGTGCCAGCAGCTCCCATGTCAAAGCCCACGAGCAGTACTTC
TRBV5-6	.	few	TRBJ1-3	CASSPGASDTIYF	TGTGCCAGCAGCCCCGGGGCCTCGGACACCATATATTTT
TRBV14	.	.	TRBJ2-1	CASSLLGDSEQFF	TGTGCCAGCAGCCTCTTAGGGGACTCTGAGCAGTTCTTC
TRBV6-1	.	.	TRBJ2-6	CASSDQTDTGANVLTF	TGTGCCAGCAGTGACCAGACGGATACTGGGGCCAACGTCCTGACTTTC
TRBV15	.	.	TRBJ2-7	CATSSGHGLTYEQYF	TGTGCCACCAGCAGCGGCCACGGGTTAACCTACGAGCAGTACTTC
TRBV19	.	.	TRBJ1-1	CASSIGNTEAFF	TGTGCCAGTAGTATAGGGAACACTGAAGCTTTCTTT
TRBV19	.	.	TRBJ1-1	CASSIGKNTEAFF	TGTGCCAGTAGTATAGGAAAAAACACTGAAGCTTTCTTT
TRBV6-5	.	.	TRBJ2-3	CASSFLGDTQYF	TGTGCCAGCAGTTTTCTGGGGGATACGCAGTATTTT
TRBV9	.	.	TRBJ2-2	CASSTLEGINTGELFF	TGTGCCAGCAGTACCCTGGAGGGAATCAACACCGGGGAGCTGTTTTTT